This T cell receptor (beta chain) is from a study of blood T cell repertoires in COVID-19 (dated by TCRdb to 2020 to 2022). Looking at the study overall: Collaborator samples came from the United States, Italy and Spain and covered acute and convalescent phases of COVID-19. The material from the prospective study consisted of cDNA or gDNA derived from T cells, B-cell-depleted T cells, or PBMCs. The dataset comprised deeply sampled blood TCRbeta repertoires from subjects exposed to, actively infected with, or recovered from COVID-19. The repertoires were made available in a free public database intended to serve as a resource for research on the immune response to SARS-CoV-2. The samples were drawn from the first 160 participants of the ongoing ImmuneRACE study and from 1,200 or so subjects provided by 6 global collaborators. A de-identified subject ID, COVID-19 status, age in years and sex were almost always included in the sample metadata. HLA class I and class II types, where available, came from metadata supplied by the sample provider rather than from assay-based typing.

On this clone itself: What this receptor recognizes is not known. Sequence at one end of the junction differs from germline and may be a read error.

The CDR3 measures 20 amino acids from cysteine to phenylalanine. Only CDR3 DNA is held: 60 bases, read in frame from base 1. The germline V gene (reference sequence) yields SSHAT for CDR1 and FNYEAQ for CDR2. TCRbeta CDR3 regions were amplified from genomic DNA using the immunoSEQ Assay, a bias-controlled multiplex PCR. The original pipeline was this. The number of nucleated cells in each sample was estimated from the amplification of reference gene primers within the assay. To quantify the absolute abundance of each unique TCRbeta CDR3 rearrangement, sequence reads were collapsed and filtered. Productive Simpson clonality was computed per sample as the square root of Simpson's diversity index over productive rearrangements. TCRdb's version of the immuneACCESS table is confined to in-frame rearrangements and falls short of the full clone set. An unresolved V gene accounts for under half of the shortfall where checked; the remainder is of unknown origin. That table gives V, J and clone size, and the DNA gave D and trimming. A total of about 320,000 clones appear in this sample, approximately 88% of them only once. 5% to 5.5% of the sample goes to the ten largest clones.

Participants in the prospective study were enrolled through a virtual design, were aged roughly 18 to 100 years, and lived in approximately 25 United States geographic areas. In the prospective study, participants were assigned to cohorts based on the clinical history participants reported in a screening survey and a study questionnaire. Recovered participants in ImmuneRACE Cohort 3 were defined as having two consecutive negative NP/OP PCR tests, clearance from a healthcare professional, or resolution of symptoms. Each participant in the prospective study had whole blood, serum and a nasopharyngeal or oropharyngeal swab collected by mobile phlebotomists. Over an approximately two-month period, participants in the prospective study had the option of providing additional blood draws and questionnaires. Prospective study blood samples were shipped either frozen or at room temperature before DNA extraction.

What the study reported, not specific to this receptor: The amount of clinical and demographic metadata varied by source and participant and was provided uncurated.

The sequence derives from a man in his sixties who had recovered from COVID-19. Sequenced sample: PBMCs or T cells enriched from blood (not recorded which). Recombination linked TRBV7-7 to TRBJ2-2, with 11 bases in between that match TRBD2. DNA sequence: TGTGCTAGCAGCCAACCTACCAGTCATAGCGGGAGGGAGAACACCGGGGAGCTGTTTTTT. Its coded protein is CASSQPTSHSGRENTGELFF.